Below, 9 T cell receptor beta chains from the same sample are listed, as sequenced in a study of control samples from healthy donors and cancer patients (dated by TCRdb to about 2020). Libraries were constructed by the immunoSEQ multiplex PCR assay. TCRdb mirrors the immuneACCESS table, restricted to in-frame sequences. Some clones are absent from its copies; in checked studies, under half trace to an unresolved V gene, and the reason for the others is unknown. For this sample there are some 150,000 clones; around 96% appear just once. 5.7% of the sample comes from the top ten. The specimen sequenced was blood. The receptors stem from a man in his forties or fifties in good health.

The chain carries TRBV9 and TRBJ1-2; 10 bases line up with TRBD1. The trim removed 3 bases at V and 6 bases at J, leaving 8 bases unmatched. The CDR3 runs 15 residues. Germline lookup yields CDR1 SGDLS and CDR2 YYNGEE. The CDR3 DNA follows: TGTGCCAGCAGCGGGTGGGGACAGGGGTATCATGGCTACACCTTC. The encoded protein is CASSGWGQGYHGYTF.

The gene calls are TRBV7-9 and TRBJ1-2; a possible D gene is TRBD1 (5 bases). Germline CDR1 is SEHNR and CDR2 is FQNEAQ (reference sequence). V was trimmed by 0 bases and J by 5 bases, leaving 13 bases between them. The CDR3 totals 15 residues. CDR3 in DNA: TGTGCCAGCAGCTTAGCGGCAGACGGGGGGTATGGCTACACCTTC. Translation: CASSLAADGGYGYTF.

The rearrangement uses TRBV5-5 and TRBJ1-1, with D possibly being TRBD1 (5 bases). Germline loops: CDR1 SGHKS, CDR2 YYEKEE (reference sequence). This CDR3 region has 12 residues. Between the trimmed V and J ends, which lost 1 base and 8 bases, there was a span of 9 bases. This CDR3 reads CASSLLNREAFF. The CDR3 DNA follows: TGTGCCAGCAGCTTGCTGAACAGGGAAGCTTTCTTT.

Comments on this clone: Within the sample, other DNA sequences also encode this same CDR3. This sequence joins TRBV14 and TRBJ2-5; unclear D gene. The germline V gene has CDR1 SGHDN and CDR2 FVKESK. V lost 6 bases, J lost 4 bases, and 6 bases lay in between. The CDR3 has 11 residues. The CDR3 is CASSLGETQYF. DNA for the CDR3: TGTGCCAGCAGTCTCGGAGAGACCCAGTACTTC. The full variable domain, rest sourced from reference TRBV14 and TRBJ2-5, is EAGVTQFPSHSVIEKGQTVTLRCDPISGHDNLYWYRRVMGKEIKFLLHFVKESKQDESGMPNNRFLAERTGGTYSTLKVQPAELEDSGVYFCASSLGETQYFGPGTRLLVL.

Only a few counts were recorded for this clone. The V call is TRBV6-5, the J call TRBJ2-7, with 8 bases matching TRBD2. This CDR3 is 13 amino acids long. Trimming removed 4 bases from V and 4 bases from J; junction bases left unmatched: 3. CDR1 is MNHEY and CDR2 is SVGAGI in the germline V gene. The CDR3 nucleotides are TGTGCCAGCAGTTCCCCGGGGGGGTACGAGCAGTACTTC. Its protein product is CASSSPGGYEQYF.

CDR3 sequence reads: CASSLEGGGYGYTF. The DNA for the CDR3 is TGCGCCAGCAGCTTGGAAGGGGGTGGCTATGGCTACACCTTC. V usage is TRBV5-1 and J usage is TRBJ1-2, with D perhaps matching TRBD1 (6 bases). Germline CDR1 and CDR2: SGHRS and YFSETQ. The CDR3 is 14 amino acids. Trimming cost V 0 bases and J 4 bases, with 10 bases left between them.

The chain is built from TRBV4-2 and TRBJ2-3; D uncertain. This CDR3 is built from 14 residues. Per the germline V gene, CDR1 is LGHNA and CDR2 is YNFKEQ. The V and J ends lost 1 base and 3 bases respectively, with 8 bases between them. The CDR3 protein is CASSQARETDTQYF. DNA of the CDR3: TGTGCCAGCAGCCAAGCTCGTGAGACAGATACGCAGTATTTT.

The chain couples TRBV19 to TRBJ1-5; 9 positions match TRBD1. V trimming: 1 base; J trimming: 6 bases; junction bases outside the gene matches: 4. Looked up from germline, CDR1 is LNHDA and CDR2 is SQIVND (reference sequence). There are 15 residues in the CDR3. The CDR3: CASSIGTGVGQPQHF. The CDR3 DNA reads as TGTGCCAGTAGTATAGGGACAGGGGTCGGTCAGCCCCAGCATTTT.

The rearrangement links TRBV28 to TRBJ1-1; D perhaps matches TRBD1 (5 bases). V was shortened by 3 bases and J by 1 base, with 12 bases between the two germline ends. Germline V gene sequence: CDR1 MDHEN, CDR2 SYDVKM. The CDR3 has 15 residues. In DNA form, the CDR3 reads TGTGCCAGCAGTTTCGTCGGGACCGAGAACACTGAAGCTTTCTTT. This sequence encodes CASSFVGTENTEAFF.